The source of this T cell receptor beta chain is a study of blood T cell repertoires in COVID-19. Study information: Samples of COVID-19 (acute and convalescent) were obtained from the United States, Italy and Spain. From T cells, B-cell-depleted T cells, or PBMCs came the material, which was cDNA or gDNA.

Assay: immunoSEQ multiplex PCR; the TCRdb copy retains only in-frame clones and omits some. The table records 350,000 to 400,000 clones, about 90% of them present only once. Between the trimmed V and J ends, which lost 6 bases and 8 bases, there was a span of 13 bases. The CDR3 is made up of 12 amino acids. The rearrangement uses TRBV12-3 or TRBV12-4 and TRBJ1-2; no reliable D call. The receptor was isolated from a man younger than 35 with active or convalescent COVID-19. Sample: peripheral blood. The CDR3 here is CASSPEAYGYTF. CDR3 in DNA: TGTGCCAGCAGCCCCGAGGCCTACGGCTACACCTTC.